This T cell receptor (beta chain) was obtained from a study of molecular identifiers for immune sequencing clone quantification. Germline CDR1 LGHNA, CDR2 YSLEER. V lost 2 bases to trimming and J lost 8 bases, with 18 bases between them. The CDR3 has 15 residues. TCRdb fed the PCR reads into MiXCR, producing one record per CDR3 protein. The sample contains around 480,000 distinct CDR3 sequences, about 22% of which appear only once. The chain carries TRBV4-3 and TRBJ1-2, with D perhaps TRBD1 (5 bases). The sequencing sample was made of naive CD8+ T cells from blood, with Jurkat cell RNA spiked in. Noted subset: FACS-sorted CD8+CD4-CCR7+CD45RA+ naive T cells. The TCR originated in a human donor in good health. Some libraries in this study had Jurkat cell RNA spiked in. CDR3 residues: CASSQRSGIVRGYTF. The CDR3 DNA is TGCGCCAGCAGCCAAAGATCAGGGATTGTGAGGGGCTACACCTTC.